This T cell receptor beta chain was identified in a study of blood T cell repertoires in COVID-19. Study summary: Acute and convalescent COVID-19 specimens originated in the United States, Italy and Spain.

Authors' analysis steps: Using reference gene primer amplification, nucleated cell counts were estimated. Sequenced by immunoSEQ multiplex PCR; TCRdb stores in-frame clones only, minus some. The V and J calls and the clone size are those of that table, but D and trimming were determined from the DNA. The table shows some 93,000 clones, with roughly 87% occurring only once. V lost 1 base and J lost 5; bases outside the gene matches: 8. This CDR3 region has 16 residues. Germline assignment: CDR1 SGHRS and CDR2 YFSETQ. Sequenced material: peripheral blood. The chain is built from TRBV5-1 and TRBJ1-1, with TRBD1 matching over 10 bases. The sequence came from a man aged 55-75 years with acute or convalescent COVID-19. The CDR3 bases are TGCGCCAGCAGCTTGATTACCGGGACAGGGGTTACTGAAGCTTTCTTT. Its protein product is CASSLITGTGVTEAFF.